These T cell receptor beta chains were read from a single sample in a study of cytomegalovirus exposure and HLA in healthy donors. Here immunoSEQ multiplex PCR was the method, and the copy in TCRdb shows in-frame clones only, minus some. Of about 100,000 clones in the sample, 81% were seen once. Sequenced material: PBMCs. Receptors were obtained from a man aged 35 to 55 in good health and CMV-seropositive. CDR3s include the opening cysteine and the closing phenylalanine or tryptophan. A D gene is named only where the DNA matches it firmly. Some rows have no size entry. The others give once, few or many, or a class for an expanded clone.

v_call	d_call	clone_size	j_call	cdr3_aa	cdr3_nt
TRBV19	TRBD1	once	TRBJ1-2	CASSIGQGYGYTF	TGTGCCAGTAGTATTGGACAGGGTTATGGCTACACCTTC
TRBV11-2	TRBD1	few	TRBJ2-4	CASSFGTGQNIQYF	TGTGCCAGCAGCTTTGGGACAGGGCAAAACATTCAGTACTTC
TRBV18	TRBD1	-	TRBJ2-4	CASSPSRGQPGAKAKNIQYF	TGTGCCAGCTCACCCTCGAGGGGACAGCCGGGCGCTAAAGCCAAAAACATTCAGTACTTC
TRBV7-2	-	-	TRBJ1-3	CASSLKRSDSSGNTIYF	TGTGCCAGCAGCTTAAAAAGGTCGGACAGCTCTGGAAACACCATATATTTT
TRBV5-1	TRBD1	-	TRBJ2-1	CASSTGTGGNNEQFF	TGCGCCAGCAGCACAGGGACAGGGGGAAACAATGAGCAGTTCTTC
TRBV5-4	-	-	TRBJ2-2	CASSPGASTNTGELFF	TGTGCCAGCAGCCCAGGGGCGTCTACGAACACCGGGGAGCTGTTTTTT
TRBV11-2	TRBD1	-	TRBJ2-1	CASSLVVGGQEQFF	TGTGCCAGCAGCTTAGTAGTTGGGGGACAGGAGCAGTTCTTC
TRBV5-4	TRBD2	-	TRBJ2-1	CASSPGGAGVGAYNEQFF	TGTGCCAGCAGCCCCGGGGGGGCGGGAGTAGGAGCCTACAATGAGCAGTTCTTC
TRBV30	-	-	TRBJ2-2	CAWSVPAGELFF	TGTGCCTGGAGTGTACCGGCCGGGGAGCTGTTTTTT
TRBV5-1	-	-	TRBJ1-2	CASSLAADYGYTF	TGCGCCAGCAGCTTGGCGGCGGACTATGGCTACACCTTC
TRBV6-5	TRBD1	-	TRBJ2-7	CASSSDRGYEQYF	TGTGCCAGCAGTTCGGACAGGGGCTACGAGCAGTACTTC
TRBV21-1	-	-	TRBJ2-1	CASGQGNHNEQFF	TGTGCCAGCGGACAGGGAAACCACAATGAGCAGTTCTTC
TRBV5-1	-	once	TRBJ2-7	CASSLLPQESSYEQYF	TGCGCCAGCAGCTTGCTGCCACAGGAGAGCTCCTACGAGCAGTACTTC
TRBV14	-	-	TRBJ1-2	CASSQDSAGADGNYGYTF	TGTGCCAGCAGCCAAGATAGTGCGGGGGCCGACGGGAACTATGGCTACACCTTC
TRBV6-1	-	few	TRBJ2-7	CASSLVGHEQYF	TGTGCCAGCAGCCTCGTTGGGCACGAGCAGTACTTC
TRBV30	TRBD1	-	TRBJ2-4	CAWSVGGQGNIQYF	TGTGCCTGGAGTGTAGGGGGACAGGGGAACATTCAGTACTTC